This T cell receptor beta chain was found in a study of T cells in tumors and immune-related adverse events. Sequencing used immunoSEQ multiplex PCR; TCRdb keeps in-frame clones, though not all of them. In the table there are under 8,500 clones, roughly 94% of which are singletons. Germline CDR1 LGHNA, CDR2 YNFKEQ. This CDR3 is built from 17 residues. V shed 2 bases and J 8 bases; nucleotides not matched to a gene: 9. V and J are TRBV4-2 and TRBJ1-4; 12 bases map to TRBD1. The TCR was taken from a female donor with metastatic renal cell carcinoma. The sequenced sample was lymph node tissue, obtained from a patient treated with anti-PD-1 therapy. In DNA, the CDR3 is TGTGCCAGCAGCCAAAACCCGGGACAGGGGGCAAGGGAAAAACTGTTTTTT. Protein sequence: CASSQNPGQGAREKLFF.